This is a list of T cell receptor beta chains from one sample in a study of persistence of HIV-infected CD4 T cells. The antigens of these receptors remain unknown. Repertoires were generated with immunoSEQ multiplex PCR, while TCRdb's copy carries only in-frame clones and drops some. This table has around 45,000 clones, roughly 90% appearing once. The sequences come from CD4+ T cells sorted from PBMCs after approximately 19-hour stimulation, collected from a patient who received antiretroviral therapy. These TCRs come from an adult man with HIV who was CMV-seropositive. The conserved cysteine and the conserved F or W are not part of the CDR3 here. D genes are given only for firm matches.

TRBJ1-6	NA	TRBV27	ASSFRTRDSPLH
TRBJ1-5	TRBD1	TRBV28	ASTSGHQGQGVQPQH
TRBJ2-3	NA	TRBV28	ASSAPGGWGSGDTQY
TRBJ1-6	NA	TRBV14	ASSQKAGNSPLH
TRBJ1-4	TRBD1	TRBV28	ASSLDRINEKLF
TRBJ2-3	TRBD2	TRBV5-1	ASKTSGGRSDTQY
TRBJ1-2	NA	TRBV24-1	ATSDNPNYGYT
TRBJ2-7	TRBD1	TRBV18	ASSPPRQGAYEQY
TRBJ1-1	NA	TRBV2	ASSVLWDDTEAF
TRBJ2-7	TRBD1	TRBV10-1	ASPEGGGQGRYEQY
TRBJ2-2	NA	TRBV2	ASSYGVHTGELF
TRBJ1-4	TRBD1	TRBV28	AGRQGSATNEKLF
TRBJ2-1	NA	TRBV7-3	ASSLTNPGTYNEQF
TRBJ1-2	NA	TRBV7-2	ASSPHRARSFNYGYT
TRBJ2-7	NA	TRBV2	ASSADRPYEQY
TRBJ2-6	NA	TRBV6-5	ASSYRSPGANVLT
TRBJ1-3	NA	TRBV29-1	SVVWTSSGNTIY
TRBJ2-7	TRBD1	TRBV27	ASSPTQGARLEQY
TRBJ1-4	NA	TRBV7-9	ASSLAAGPLGEKLF
TRBJ1-4	NA	TRBV5-1	ASSLQFNEKLF
TRBJ1-5	NA	TRBV7-6	ASSLGGGESNQPQH
TRBJ2-7	NA	TRBV27	ASSPGTQKQY
TRBJ2-3	TRBD2	TRBV7-3	ASRTAGTRDTQY
TRBJ2-1	NA	TRBV12-3/TRBV12-4	ASSFDGNEQF
TRBJ2-1	TRBD2	TRBV4-1	ASSPNRLAGGYNEQF
TRBJ2-2	NA	TRBV7-3	ASSPTGYTGELF
TRBJ1-4	NA	TRBV4-1	ASSQLGGINEKLF
TRBJ1-3	NA	TRBV10-3	AISPTVLGNTIY
TRBJ1-2	NA	TRBV7-6	ASSPRRGRPYGYT
TRBJ2-3	NA	TRBV7-2	ASSGEGRGTDTQY
TRBJ2-3	NA	TRBV13	ASSFAGPATDTQY
TRBJ1-2	NA	TRBV2	ASGANYGYT
TRBJ2-3	NA	TRBV5-1	ASSLEGSTDTQY
TRBJ2-2	NA	TRBV10-3	AISEPRDRAGATGELF
TRBJ1-5	NA	TRBV2	ASSRASTPMQPQH
TRBJ2-2	NA	TRBV6-2/TRBV6-3	ASSLLADTGELF
TRBJ2-2	NA	TRBV2	ASSDLRNTGELF
TRBJ1-5	NA	TRBV6-1	ASSEGGQPQH
TRBJ2-7	NA	TRBV2	ASKTQEYGPYEQY
TRBJ1-1	NA	TRBV14	ASSQVVGAKITEAF